The 26 T cell receptor beta chains below were found in one sample sequenced in a study of shared clonotypes between healthy human individuals. Using immunoSEQ multiplex PCR, the repertoire was profiled, and TCRdb retains in-frame clones only, with some absent. The data hold approximately 980,000 clones, with 60% to 85% observed a single time. Sample: memory CD4+ T cells sorted from blood. Subset meaning: CD45RA-negative fraction. Receptors were obtained from a man aged 18 to 29 in good health.

The rearrangement uses TRBV6-6 and TRBJ2-7; perhaps TRBD1 as D (6 bases). Germline CDR1 is MNHNY and CDR2 is SVGAGI (reference sequence). V lost 6 bases, J lost 1 base, and 10 bases lay in between. The CDR3 spans 13 residues. Here the CDR3 DNA reads TGTGCCAGCAGATGGACAGATTCCTACGAGCAGTACTTC. Its protein is CASRWTDSYEQYF.

The rearrangement links TRBV21-1 to TRBJ2-7; the D call TRBD1 from the table was never checked on the DNA. TRBV21-1 has pseudogene status. The length of the CDR3 is 16 residues. DNA for the CDR3: TGTGCCAGCAGCAAAGTACAGGACAGGAGCTCCTACGAGCAGTACTTC. The encoded protein is CASSKVQDRSSYEQYF.

The rearrangement links TRBV13 to TRBJ2-1; TRBD1 matches 8 bases. V lost 5 bases, J lost 0 bases, and 6 bases stayed unmatched. This CDR3 has 16 residues. Per germline, CDR1 PRHDT and CDR2 FYEKMQ (reference sequence). The CDR3 region is CASSRIQGASYNEQFF. In nucleotides, the CDR3 is TGTGCCAGCAGCCGAATCCAGGGGGCCTCCTACAATGAGCAGTTCTTC.

The chain employs TRBV7-6 and TRBJ2-2; 10 bases line up with TRBD1. Looked up from germline, CDR1 is SGHVS and CDR2 is FNYEAQ. This CDR3 is built from 15 residues. V shed 5 bases, J shed 4 bases, and the junction held 4 bases outside the gene matches. Here the CDR3 DNA reads TGTGCCAGCAGCCGGGACAGGGGAGGCACCGGGGAGCTGTTTTTT. Its protein product is CASSRDRGGTGELFF.

This clone was observed once. The V gene is TRBV1, the J gene TRBJ2-3. TRBV1 is classified as a pseudogene. The length of the CDR3 is 17 residues. The CDR3 bases are TGCACCAGCAGCCAGGGGACCAAGCAAAGCGGCACAGATACGCAGTATTTT. Protein product: CTSSQGTKQSGTDTQYF.

V is TRBV7-2 and J is TRBJ1-6; no clear D. The CDR3 length is 14 residues. V lost 6 bases, J lost 4 bases, and 10 bases lay in between. Germline V gene data show CDR1 as SGHTA and CDR2 as FQGNSA. The CDR3 loop reads CASRGAVYNSPLHF. The DNA for the CDR3 is TGTGCCAGCAGAGGAGCAGTGTATAATTCACCCCTCCACTTT.

The rearrangement links TRBV6-5 to TRBJ2-7; D could derive from TRBD1 or TRBD2 (5 bases each). The V gene lost 0 bases and the J gene lost 0 bases, with 12 bases spanning the gap. The germline V gene encodes CDR1 MNHEY and CDR2 SVGAGI. This CDR3 region has 16 residues. CDR3 coding DNA: TGTGCCAGCAGTTACTCGTCAGGGAGAAGCTCCTACGAGCAGTACTTC. It yields the protein CASSYSSGRSSYEQYF.

The gene calls are TRBV23-1 and TRBJ1-4; D perhaps matches TRBD1 (6 bases). TRBV23-1 is assigned to the ORF class and has an uncertain function. This CDR3 is built from 16 residues. The V end lost 4 bases, the J end lost 7 bases, and 19 bases lay between the germline ends. CDR3 sequence (DNA): TGCGCCAGCAGTCTCAATCGGGGGCGACGTCGTGAAAAACTGTTTTTT. Translating it yields CASSLNRGRRREKLFF.

Remarks on this clone: The same CDR3 also results from other DNA sequences found in this sample. The genes are TRBV5-6 and TRBJ1-2, with D perhaps matching TRBD1 (6 bases). V lost 5 bases to trimming and J lost 2 bases, with 10 bases between them. The CDR3 is made up of 13 amino acids. Per the germline V gene, CDR1 is SGHDT and CDR2 is YYEEEE. CDR3 nucleotide sequence: TGTGCCAGCAGACCGGGACAAAACTATGGCTACACCTTC. Translating gives CASRPGQNYGYTF.

The V gene is TRBV10-2, the J gene TRBJ2-1, with a weak D call TRBD1 (5 bases). The ends were cut back, 3 bases at V and 7 bases at J, with 16 bases in the middle. Germline V lookup: CDR1 WSHSY, CDR2 SAAADI. The CDR3 has 15 residues. The CDR3 DNA reads as TGCGCCAGCAGTGAATGGGCAGGGAACGGAAATGAGCAGTTCTTC. Amino acids: CASSEWAGNGNEQFF.

This clone was counted a single time. The chain joins TRBV28 to TRBJ2-5; tentatively, D is TRBD2 (6 bases). V shed 5 bases and J shed 6 bases, with 13 bases lying between them. Germline CDR1 and CDR2: MDHEN and SYDVKM. The CDR3 has 13 residues. CDR3 region: CASSGGHVKTQYF. CDR3 DNA: TGTGCCAGCAGTGGAGGGCATGTGAAGACCCAGTACTTC. Looking up the rest from reference TRBV28 and TRBJ2-5 gives the full variable domain: DVKVTQSSRYLVKRTGEKVFLECVQDMDHENMFWYRQDPGLGLRLIYFSYDVKMKEKGDIPEGYSVSREKKERFSLILESASTNQTSMYLCASSGGHVKTQYFGPGTRLLVL.

The chain couples TRBV5-6 to TRBJ1-1, with 8 nucleotides matching TRBD1. The CDR3 has 15 amino acids. Germline values: CDR1 SGHDT, CDR2 YYEEEE. V shed 1 base, J shed 5 bases, and the junction held 7 bases outside the gene matches. The CDR3 spells CASSLRGQAKTEAFF. CDR3 sequence (DNA): TGTGCCAGCAGCTTGCGGGGACAGGCGAAGACTGAAGCTTTCTTT. The complete variable domain, with remaining parts taken from reference TRBV5-6 and TRBJ1-1, reads DAGVTQSPTHLIKTRGQQVTLRCSPKSGHDTVSWYQQALGQGPQFIFQYYEEEERQRGNFPDRFSGHQFPNYSSELNVNALLLGDSALYLCASSLRGQAKTEAFFGQGTRLTVV.

This clone was observed a single time. The rearrangement uses TRBV14 and TRBJ2-4, with 7 bases that match TRBD2. The CDR3 has 16 amino acids. The germline V gene encodes CDR1 SGHDN and CDR2 FVKESK. Trimming at V came to 4 bases and at J to 0 bases, leaving 6 bases not matched to a gene. CDR3 amino acids: CASSPSGTLAKNIQYF. Here the CDR3 DNA reads TGTGCCAGCAGCCCAAGCGGGACCTTAGCCAAAAACATTCAGTACTTC.

V and J are TRBV4-1 and TRBJ1-2, with D possibly being TRBD1 (5 bases). This CDR3 has 15 residues. The germline V gene has CDR1 MGHRA and CDR2 YSYEKL. V was shortened by 4 bases and J by 3 bases, with 15 bases between the two germline ends. The DNA of the CDR3 is TGCGCCAGCAGCCGGAACTTTCAGGGTGACTATGGCTACACCTTC. Translation gives CASSRNFQGDYGYTF.

The J gene is TRBJ1-6, the V gene TRBV10-2; no reliable D call. V lost 7 bases to trimming and J lost 4 bases, with 8 bases between them. CDR1 and CDR2 (germline): WSHSY, SAAADI. The CDR3 extends over 13 amino acids. CDR3 DNA: TGCGCCAGCATGCAGGAATATAATTCACCCCTCCACTTT. This gives the protein CASMQEYNSPLHF.

V is TRBV19 and J is TRBJ2-2; perhaps TRBD1 as D (6 bases). V lost 6 bases and J 4 bases, leaving 18 bases between the germline ends. The V gene's germline CDR1 is LNHDA and CDR2 SQIVND (reference sequence). The CDR3 length is 16 residues. CDR3 loop: CASREQAGAVTGELFF. CDR3 nucleotides: TGTGCCAGTAGGGAGCAGGCAGGGGCGGTCACCGGGGAGCTGTTTTTT.

This clone was picked up one time. The gene calls are TRBV6-5 and TRBJ1-2, with D tentatively TRBD1 (6 bases). The CDR3 runs to 15 residues. The ends were cut back, 6 bases at V and 1 base at J, with 15 bases in the middle. CDR1 is MNHEY and CDR2 is SVGAGI in the germline V gene. The CDR3 is CASSLDRSFNYGYTF. The CDR3 DNA is TGTGCCAGCAGCTTAGACAGGTCCTTTAACTATGGCTACACCTTC.

Here the CDR3 reads CASSSQGARTEAFF. CDR3 sequence (DNA): TGTGCCAGCAGCTCCCAGGGGGCACGGACTGAAGCTTTCTTT. J is TRBJ1-1 and V is TRBV7-2, with 8 bases identical to TRBD1. V lost 4 bases and J lost 5; bases outside the gene matches: 6. The germline V gene has CDR1 SGHTA and CDR2 FQGNSA. The CDR3 length is 14 residues. The variable domain in full, completed from reference TRBV7-2 and TRBJ1-1, reads GAGVSQSPSNKVTEKGKDVELRCDPISGHTALYWYRQSLGQGLEFLIYFQGNSAPDKSGLPSDRFSAERTGGSVSTLTIQRTQQEDSAVYLCASSSQGARTEAFFGQGTRLTVV.

This clone was detected once. The sample has other DNA sequences that encode this CDR3 too. The chain employs TRBV29-1 and TRBJ1-2; D perhaps matches TRBD1 (5 bases). Trimming pared 3 bases from V and 6 bases from J, leaving 8 bases between. CDR1 is SQVTM, CDR2 ANQGSEA, per germline. The length of the CDR3 is 11 residues. The CDR3 reads CSVEGGNGYTF. The CDR3 DNA reads TGCAGCGTTGAGGGGGGGAATGGCTACACCTTC.

The chain couples TRBV30 to TRBJ2-5, with 7 positions matching TRBD2. The CDR3 totals 14 residues. CDR1 is GTSNPN, CDR2 SVGIG, per germline (reference sequence). CDR3 amino acids: CTGTGREGTETQYF. CDR3 nucleotides: TGTACGGGGACGGGAAGGGAGGGAACGGAGACCCAGTACTTC.

This chain links TRBV5-1 with TRBJ2-7; 8 bases are a match to TRBD1. Trimming at V came to 4 bases and at J to 7 bases, leaving 10 bases not matched to a gene. This CDR3 has 14 residues. The germline CDR1 and CDR2 sequences are SGHRS and YFSETQ. The CDR3 DNA reads as TGCGCCAGCAGCCCAATCGGACAGGGTGAAGAGCAGTACTTC. Translated: CASSPIGQGEEQYF. The full variable domain, in which reference TRBV5-1 and TRBJ2-7 provide the parts outside the CDR3, is KAGVTQTPRYLIKTRGQQVTLSCSPISGHRSVSWYQQTPGQGLQFLFEYFSETQRNKGNFPGRFSGRQFSNSRSEMNVSTLELGDSALYLCASSPIGQGEEQYFGPGTRLTVT.

This clone was found once. The rearrangement links TRBV27 to TRBJ2-5, with D perhaps matching TRBD2 (6 bases). Trimming removed 5 bases from V and 2 bases from J, with 15 bases in between. In germline, CDR1 is MNHEY, CDR2 SMNVEV (reference sequence). The CDR3 is made up of 15 amino acids. The CDR3 is CASSLLGLSQETQYF. CDR3 coding DNA: TGTGCCAGCAGTCTCTTAGGACTATCACAAGAGACCCAGTACTTC.

This sequence joins TRBV19 and TRBJ1-1; 7 bases agree with TRBD1. Losses at the gene ends were 6 bases for V and 0 bases for J; bases not matched to a gene: 4. Germline CDR1 reads LNHDA; CDR2 reads SQIVND (reference sequence). This CDR3 region has 14 residues. The CDR3 protein is CASRVGQLNTEAFF. The CDR3 nucleotides are TGTGCCAGTAGGGTGGGACAGCTGAACACTGAAGCTTTCTTT.

The V call is TRBV5-8, the J call TRBJ2-7, with D tentatively TRBD1 (7 bases). The germline CDR1 and CDR2 sequences are SGHTS and YDEGEE. The length of the CDR3 is 16 residues. Deletions cut 7 bases from V and 0 bases from J, with 20 bases between. In nucleotides, the CDR3 is TGTGCCAGCTCCACCGGAGGGCAGGGGGGCTCCTACGAGCAGTACTTC. It specifies CASSTGGQGGSYEQYF.

The rearrangement links TRBV10-3 to TRBJ2-7; the D gene could be TRBD1 or TRBD2 (5 bases each). Germline V gene sequence: CDR1 ENHRY, CDR2 SYGVKD. The CDR3 has 13 amino acids. Trimming took 6 bases from V and 2 from J, leaving 11 bases between them. CDR3 coding DNA: TGTGCCATCAGCCGGGACGGAACCTACGAGCAGTACTTC. Protein product: CAISRDGTYEQYF.

This clone was recorded only once. Other DNA sequences of this sample code for an identical CDR3. The genes are TRBV6-5 and TRBJ2-7; 7 nucleotides match TRBD2. This CDR3 comprises 12 residues. The trim removed 6 bases at V and 3 bases at J, leaving 2 bases unmatched. Germline values: CDR1 MNHEY, CDR2 SVGAGI. The CDR3 spells CASSRGGYEQYF. CDR3 DNA: TGTGCCAGCAGCCGCGGGGGCTACGAGCAGTACTTC.